Shown below are 23 T cell receptor beta chains from a single sample sequenced in a study of multiple sclerosis patients with progressive multifocal leukoencephalopathy. The data were produced by immunoSEQ multiplex PCR, yet TCRdb's version contains in-frame clones alone and is incomplete. This sample yields approximately 30,000 clones, of which 80% to 90% are seen a single time; about 6% belongs to the top ten. Time point: time of PML onset. The sample here was PBMCs, taken from a patient treated with natalizumab. The receptor set was obtained from a woman aged 40-49 years with progressive multifocal leukoencephalopathy.

The J gene is TRBJ1-2, the V gene TRBV19; TRBD1 matches at 9 bases. The CDR3 is made up of 13 amino acids. Germline CDR1 and CDR2: LNHDA and SQIVND (reference sequence). The V segment lost 10 bases and the J segment 0 bases; nucleotides outside the gene matches: 3. The DNA for the CDR3 is TGTGCCATAAGGACAGGGGCTAACTATGGCTACACCTTC. Translation: CAIRTGANYGYTF.

The chain carries TRBV6-6 and TRBJ2-1, with 7 positions matching TRBD1. CDR3 length equals 16 residues. The germline gives CDR1 MNHNY, CDR2 SVGAGI (reference sequence). Germline trimming cut 0 bases from V and 2 bases from J; bases unmatched to any gene: 4. CDR3 DNA: TGTGCCAGCAGTTACTCTGACAGGGTGCCCTACAATGAGCAGTTCTTC. This gives the protein CASSYSDRVPYNEQFF.

The CDR3 sequence is CASMGRNTGELFF. The DNA of the CDR3 is TGTGCCAGCATGGGGAGAAACACCGGGGAGCTGTTTTTT. The chain joins TRBV28 to TRBJ2-2, with D possibly matching TRBD2 (5 bases). The CDR3 loop spans 13 amino acids. Germline V gives CDR1 MDHEN, CDR2 SYDVKM. Trimming took off 7 bases at V and 2 bases at J, with 8 bases between the two ends.

The CDR3 nucleotides read TGTGCCAGCAGCTTACGACCCTATGGCTACACCTTC. Protein: CASSLRPYGYTF. This chain joins TRBV13 and TRBJ1-2; D unresolved. This CDR3 comprises 12 residues. Trimming cost V 2 bases and J 4 bases, with 5 bases left between them. The germline gives CDR1 PRHDT, CDR2 FYEKMQ (reference sequence).

V is TRBV2 and J is TRBJ2-2; TRBD1 is a possible D gene (6 bases). The CDR3 consists of 15 residues. The V gene lost 8 bases and the J gene lost 5 bases, with 18 bases spanning the gap. Germline V CDR1 and CDR2: SNHLY, FYNNEI. The CDR3 sequence is CASGLTGYNTGELFF. The CDR3 DNA follows: TGTGCCAGCGGTCTGACAGGCTACAATACCGGGGAGCTGTTTTTT.

The V call is TRBV7-6, the J call TRBJ2-2; 15 bases line up with TRBD2. The CDR3 extends over 18 amino acids. V was pared by 1 base and J by 6 bases, with 6 bases of the junction left unmatched. Germline V gene lookup returns CDR1 SGHVS and CDR2 FNYEAQ. The CDR3: CASSLGTSGRAPSGELFF. The CDR3 nucleotides read TGTGCCAGCAGCTTAGGGACTAGCGGGAGGGCCCCCTCCGGGGAGCTGTTTTTT.

This clone was seen once. This sequence joins TRBV27 and TRBJ1-1; TRBD1 is a possible D gene (5 bases). Trimming removed 5 bases at V and 3 bases at J, with 16 bases between. The CDR3 is made up of 15 amino acids. Per germline, CDR1 MNHEY and CDR2 SMNVEV (reference sequence). DNA for the CDR3: TGTGCCAGCAGTCCCCCAGGGAAGTTTTACACTGAAGCTTTCTTT. It is translated as CASSPPGKFYTEAFF.

This clone was seen more than once but under ten times. This chain connects TRBV10-1 to TRBJ2-3; no clear D. There are 13 residues in the CDR3. CDR1 and CDR2 (germline): WNHNN, SYGVQD (reference sequence). V dropped 3 bases and J dropped 4 bases, with 8 bases sitting between them. This CDR3 reads CASSEWASDTQYF. CDR3 DNA: TGCGCCAGCAGTGAATGGGCATCAGATACGCAGTATTTT.

This sequence joins TRBV11-3 and TRBJ2-3; TRBD2 agrees at 8 bases. The CDR3 contains 15 residues. The V segment lost 3 bases and the J segment 2 bases; nucleotides outside the gene matches: 4. Germline CDR1 SGHNT, CDR2 YENEEA. The CDR3 sequence: CASSFQAGDTDTQYF. For the CDR3, the DNA is TGTGCCAGCAGCTTTCAAGCGGGGGACACAGATACGCAGTATTTT.

As DNA, the CDR3 is TGTGCCAGCAGTCGGACTAACTGGGAGCAGTACTTC. Encoded protein: CASSRTNWEQYF. The chain has TRBV13 and TRBJ2-7; D perhaps matches TRBD2 (6 bases). V dropped 6 bases and J dropped 7 bases, with 13 bases sitting between them. The V gene's germline CDR1 is PRHDT and CDR2 FYEKMQ (reference sequence). This CDR3 region has 12 residues.

The count of this clone is one. The V gene is TRBV6-5, the J gene TRBJ2-3; 7 bases match TRBD2. J was trimmed by 2 bases and V by 4 bases; bases with no gene match: 6. The CDR3 loop spans 15 amino acids. Per germline, CDR1 MNHEY and CDR2 SVGAGI. The CDR3 DNA follows: TGTGCCAGCAGTTCCCCAGCGGGGTACACAGATACGCAGTATTTT. Its protein is CASSSPAGYTDTQYF.

The chain carries TRBV18 and TRBJ1-3; no clear D. Trimming stripped 2 bases from V and 8 bases from J, with 13 bases between. The germline V gene has CDR1 KGHSH and CDR2 LQKENI. The CDR3 extends over 14 amino acids. The CDR3 sequence is CASSPMDSLDTIYF. The DNA for the CDR3 is TGTGCCAGCTCACCAATGGATTCGTTGGACACCATATATTTT.

This sequence joins TRBV7-9 and TRBJ1-3; D is unresolved. Trimming removed 6 bases at V and 3 bases at J, with 12 bases between. Germline V gene sequence: CDR1 SEHNR, CDR2 FQNEAQ (reference sequence). There are 14 residues in the CDR3. The CDR3 nucleotides read TGTGCCAGCAGTTACGGACGAGATGGAAACACCATATATTTT. Its protein is CASSYGRDGNTIYF.

The chain carries TRBV10-3 and TRBJ1-5; TRBD1 matches 7 bases. Looked up from germline, CDR1 is ENHRY and CDR2 is SYGVKD. Trimming took 7 bases from V and 0 from J; bases not matched to a gene: 3. CDR3 length: 14 amino acids. CDR3 protein: CAIKGDSSNQPQHF. Here the CDR3 DNA reads TGTGCCATCAAAGGGGACAGTAGCAATCAGCCCCAGCATTTT.

The rearrangement uses TRBV7-2 and TRBJ2-7; 7 positions match TRBD2. The CDR3 consists of 17 residues. The V and J ends lost 4 bases and 0 bases, in that order; junction bases with no gene match: 12. The germline V gene has CDR1 SGHTA and CDR2 FQGNSA. The CDR3 here is CASSSLPIGGTSYEQYF. The CDR3 bases are TGTGCCAGCAGCTCCCTCCCCATCGGGGGGACCTCCTACGAGCAGTACTTC.

The sample holds a few counts of this clone. The chain couples TRBV25-1 to TRBJ2-3, with 10 nucleotides matching TRBD1. CDR1 and CDR2 (germline): MGHDK, SYGVNS. The CDR3 runs 16 residues. Losses at the gene ends were 2 bases for V and 2 bases for J; bases not matched to a gene: 4. CDR3 coding DNA: TGTGCCAGCAGTGAAGAGGGACAGGGGTTCACAGATACGCAGTATTTT. Translating it yields CASSEEGQGFTDTQYF.

This rearrangement joins TRBV7-6 to TRBJ1-2; D perhaps matches TRBD1 (6 bases). There are 15 residues in the CDR3. Trimming stripped 2 bases from V and 3 bases from J, with 13 bases between. Germline lookup yields CDR1 SGHVS and CDR2 FNYEAQ. This chain's CDR3 is CASSLSGGSYYGYTF. CDR3 nucleotides: TGTGCCAGCAGCTTATCGGGGGGCTCCTACTATGGCTACACCTTC.

The V and J genes are TRBV2 and TRBJ2-1, with TRBD2 matching 7 bases. Germline V CDR1 and CDR2: SNHLY, FYNNEI. The J segment lost 8 bases and the V segment lost 6 bases, leaving 4 bases of the junction unmatched. The CDR3 contains 12 residues. The CDR3 is CASSLAVYEQFF. DNA of the CDR3: TGTGCCAGCAGCCTAGCGGTCTATGAGCAGTTCTTC.

The V call is TRBV9, the J call TRBJ1-3, with D hard to call. The V gene lost 0 bases and the J gene lost 0 bases, with 10 bases spanning the gap. Germline CDR1 and CDR2: SGDLS and YYNGEE. This CDR3 contains 16 residues. CDR3: CASSVDSYSSGNTIYF. The CDR3 DNA sequence: TGTGCCAGCAGCGTAGACTCCTACAGCTCTGGAAACACCATATATTTT.

The chain uses TRBV19 and TRBJ1-2; 8 bases agree with TRBD1. The V gene's germline CDR1 is LNHDA and CDR2 SQIVND (reference sequence). The CDR3 is 14 amino acids. V gave up 6 bases and J gave up 3 bases; unmatched junction bases: 6. The CDR3 reads CASSPDRVDYGYTF. CDR3 DNA: TGTGCCAGTAGCCCGGACAGGGTCGACTATGGCTACACCTTC.

The chain combines TRBV11-2 with TRBJ2-7, with D unresolved. Germline CDR1 is SGHAT and CDR2 is FQNNGV. Trimming cost V 8 bases and J 2 bases, with 16 bases left between them. The CDR3 contains 14 residues. The CDR3 region is CASSPSTVTYEQYF. CDR3 DNA sequence: TGTGCCAGCTCCCCTTCGACGGTCACCTACGAGCAGTACTTC.

This chain connects TRBV2 to TRBJ1-1, with 10 positions matching TRBD1. V gave up 4 bases and J gave up 3 bases; unmatched junction bases: 5. The CDR3 runs 15 residues. Per germline, CDR1 SNHLY and CDR2 FYNNEI. CDR3 in amino acids: CASSADRGTHTEAFF. Here the CDR3 DNA reads TGTGCCAGCAGTGCGGACAGGGGGACCCACACTGAAGCTTTCTTT. Filled out from reference TRBV2 and TRBJ1-1, the complete variable domain reads EPEVTQTPSHQVTQMGQEVILRCVPISNHLYFYWYRQILGQKVEFLVSFYNNEISEKSEIFDDQFSVERPDGSNFTLKIRSTKLEDSAMYFCASSADRGTHTEAFFGQGTRLTVV.

The chain combines TRBV27 with TRBJ2-1; tentatively, D is TRBD2 (6 bases). The CDR3 spans 14 residues. V dropped 5 bases and J dropped 8 bases, with 16 bases sitting between them. CDR1 and CDR2 (germline): MNHEY, SMNVEV (reference sequence). The DNA for the CDR3 is TGTGCCAGCAGTGAGACCGAACTAGCCGATGAGCAGTTCTTC. This encodes CASSETELADEQFF.